Below are 17 T cell receptor beta chains sequenced from a single sample in a study of blood T cell repertoires in COVID-19 (dated by TCRdb to 2019 to 2021). The protocol used for the library was the immunoSEQ multiplex PCR assay. What TCRdb holds here is the immuneACCESS table cut down to in-frame rearrangements. Part of the clones is not present; checked against another copy, under half of the missing clones reflect an unresolved V gene, and the others are unexplained. In this sample the table shows some 80,000 clones, 81% of which occur a single time. Clones ranked in the top ten supply over 35% of the sample. Sequenced: peripheral blood. The receptor set was obtained from a man at least 80 years old with acute or convalescent COVID-19.

The chain is built from TRBV21-1 and TRBJ2-5; whether TRBD2, the table's D call, matches the DNA was not checked. TRBV21-1 is shown as a pseudogene. The CDR3 sequence is 14 residues long. The chain's CDR3 is CASSKVLAEETQYF. The CDR3 coding sequence is TGTGCCAGCAGCAAAGTACTAGCGGAAGAGACCCAGTACTTC.

CDR3 region: CASSGRDSVKQYF. The CDR3 bases are TGTGCCAGCAGCGGCCGGGACAGTGTGAAACAGTACTTC. The chain links TRBV9 to TRBJ2-7, with TRBD1 matching over 7 bases. The CDR3 loop spans 13 amino acids. CDR1 is SGDLS and CDR2 is YYNGEE in the germline V gene. With 3 bases clipped from V and 10 bases from J, the junction kept 10 bases outside the gene matches.

This clone was seen only once. V gene TRBV19 combines with J gene TRBJ1-4; 7 bases agree with TRBD1. V lost 1 base and J lost 11; bases outside the gene matches: 1. Germline loops: CDR1 LNHDA, CDR2 SQIVND (reference sequence). The CDR3 consists of 12 residues. CDR3 loop: CASSIGGQKLFF. The DNA of the CDR3 is TGTGCCAGTAGTATAGGGGGACAGAAACTGTTTTTT.

V usage is TRBV5-1 and J usage is TRBJ2-5; possible D gene TRBD1, 6 bases. The CDR3 has 14 residues. V was clipped by 7 bases and J by 5 bases, with 18 bases between them. CDR1 is SGHRS and CDR2 is YFSETQ in the germline V gene. The CDR3 protein is CASRNQQGRETQYF. The DNA for the CDR3 is TGCGCCAGCCGCAACCAACAGGGTAGGGAGACCCAGTACTTC.

The chain links TRBV5-1 to TRBJ2-7; 11 bases are a match to TRBD2. The junction had 4 bases not matched to a gene; V was cut back by 2 bases and J by 6 bases. The CDR3 length is 14 residues. CDR1 and CDR2 (germline): SGHRS, YFSETQ. Here the CDR3 reads CASSLTSGSLEQYF. The DNA of the CDR3 is TGCGCCAGCAGCTTAACTAGCGGGAGCCTCGAGCAGTACTTC.

The rearrangement links TRBV18 to TRBJ1-1; possible D gene TRBD1, 5 bases. From germline, CDR1 is KGHSH and CDR2 LQKENI. The V and J ends lost 5 bases and 0 bases respectively, with 10 bases between them. This CDR3 has 14 residues. The CDR3 spells CASSETAMNTEAFF. In nucleotides, the CDR3 is TGTGCCAGCTCAGAGACAGCCATGAACACTGAAGCTTTCTTT.

V is TRBV29-1 and J is TRBJ2-2; D not certain. The CDR3 has 15 amino acids. Trimming cost V 1 base and J 0 bases, with 9 bases left between them. Per germline, CDR1 SQVTM and CDR2 ANQGSEA. This CDR3 reads CSVEANNANTGELFF. Here the CDR3 DNA reads TGCAGCGTTGAAGCCAACAACGCGAACACCGGGGAGCTGTTTTTT.

The rearrangement uses TRBV5-1 and TRBJ2-3; 10 nucleotides align to TRBD2. Germline V gene sequence: CDR1 SGHRS, CDR2 YFSETQ. The CDR3 consists of 17 residues. The V segment lost 2 bases and the J segment 1 base; nucleotides outside the gene matches: 7. The CDR3 reads CASSFPSGSVGTDTQYF. CDR3 nucleotides: TGCGCCAGCAGCTTCCCTAGCGGGAGTGTCGGCACAGATACGCAGTATTTT.

The chain uses TRBV6-5 and TRBJ2-1; 7 nucleotides line up with TRBD1. The germline gives CDR1 MNHEY, CDR2 SVGAGI. The ends lost 2 bases at V and 9 bases at J; junction bases unmatched: 4. The CDR3 length is 13 residues. For the CDR3, the DNA is TGTGCCAGCAGTTACGACAGGGCCGGTGAGCAGTTCTTC. Translating it yields CASSYDRAGEQFF.

The chain has TRBV10-1 and TRBJ2-2; tentative D call: TRBD1 (7 bases). The CDR3 has 15 residues. Trimming left V 2 bases short and J 5 bases short, with 12 bases between. Germline CDR1 reads WNHNN; CDR2 reads SYGVQD (reference sequence). DNA of the CDR3: TGCGCCAGCAGTGAGACCGCAGGGGGGACCGGGGAGCTGTTTTTT. Encoded protein: CASSETAGGTGELFF.

This chain joins TRBV9 and TRBJ2-1; weak D call: TRBD2 (6 bases). CDR3 length: 14 amino acids. The V end lost 4 bases, the J end lost 7 bases, and 15 bases lay between the germline ends. The germline V gene encodes CDR1 SGDLS and CDR2 YYNGEE. The CDR3 spells CASSPRTTGNEQFF. CDR3 sequence (DNA): TGTGCCAGCAGCCCCCGGACTACTGGGAATGAGCAGTTCTTC.

In this sample, this clone turned up once. The rearrangement joins TRBV6-1 to TRBJ1-6, with a weak D call TRBD1 (5 bases). The CDR3 loop spans 15 amino acids. Germline V gives CDR1 MNHNS, CDR2 SASEGT. Trimming shortened V by 1 base and J by 10 bases, and 14 bases separated the two germline ends. Here the CDR3 reads CASSEGQRTNSPLHF. CDR3 coding DNA: TGTGCCAGCAGTGAAGGACAGAGAACCAACTCACCCCTCCACTTT.

The genes are TRBV2 and TRBJ1-1, with D possibly matching TRBD1 (6 bases). CDR1 SNHLY and CDR2 FYNNEI come from the germline V gene. The CDR3 has 15 amino acids. Trimming took 2 bases from V and 4 from J, leaving 14 bases between them. The chain's CDR3 is CASSENGVRGTEAFF. DNA of the CDR3: TGTGCCAGCAGTGAAAACGGAGTCAGGGGCACTGAAGCTTTCTTT.

This chain uses TRBV28 with TRBJ2-7; 7 bases align to TRBD2. This CDR3 has 13 residues. Germline V CDR1 and CDR2: MDHEN, SYDVKM. The CDR3: CASGLAEPYEQYF. CDR3 DNA sequence: TGTGCTTCCGGGCTAGCGGAGCCCTACGAGCAGTACTTC.

This chain connects TRBV10-1 to TRBJ2-7, with TRBD1 matching 11 bases. The CDR3 consists of 13 residues. CDR1 WNHNN and CDR2 SYGVQD come from the germline V gene (reference sequence). The J segment lost 6 bases and the V segment lost 2 bases, leaving 0 bases of the junction unmatched. The DNA for the CDR3 is TGCGCCAGCAGTGAGGGGACAGGGGGCGAGCAGTACTTC. The encoded protein is CASSEGTGGEQYF.

The genes are TRBV5-4 and TRBJ2-5, with D possibly TRBD2 on 6 matching bases. The V gene lost 7 bases and the J gene lost 5 bases, with 9 bases spanning the gap. The germline gives CDR1 SGHNT, CDR2 YYREEE (reference sequence). CDR3 length equals 11 residues. The CDR3 region is CASGGVETQYF. CDR3 in DNA: TGTGCCAGCGGCGGGGTGGAGACCCAGTACTTC.

The chain couples TRBV7-9 to TRBJ2-1; D is ambiguous. V was shortened by 6 bases and J by 0 bases, with 9 bases between the two germline ends. The CDR3 consists of 14 residues. The germline gives CDR1 SEHNR, CDR2 FQNEAQ (reference sequence). The CDR3 loop is CASRPGNSYNEQFF. CDR3 nucleotide sequence: TGTGCCAGCAGACCGGGTAACTCCTACAATGAGCAGTTCTTC.